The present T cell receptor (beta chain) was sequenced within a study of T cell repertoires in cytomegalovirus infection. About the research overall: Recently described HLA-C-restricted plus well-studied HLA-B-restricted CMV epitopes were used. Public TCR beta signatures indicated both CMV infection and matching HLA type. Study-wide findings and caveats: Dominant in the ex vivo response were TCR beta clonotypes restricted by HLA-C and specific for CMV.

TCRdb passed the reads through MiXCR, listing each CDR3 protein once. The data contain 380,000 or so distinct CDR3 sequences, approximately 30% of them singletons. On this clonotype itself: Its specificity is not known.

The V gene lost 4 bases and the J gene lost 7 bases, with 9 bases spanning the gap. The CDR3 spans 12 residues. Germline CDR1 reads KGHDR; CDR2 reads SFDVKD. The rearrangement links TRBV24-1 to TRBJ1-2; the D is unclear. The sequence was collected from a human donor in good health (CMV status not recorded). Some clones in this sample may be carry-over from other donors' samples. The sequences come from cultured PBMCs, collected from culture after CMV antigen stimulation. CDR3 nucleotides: TGTGCCACCAGTGACCAAGCTTTTGGCTACACCTTC. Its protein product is CATSDQAFGYTF.